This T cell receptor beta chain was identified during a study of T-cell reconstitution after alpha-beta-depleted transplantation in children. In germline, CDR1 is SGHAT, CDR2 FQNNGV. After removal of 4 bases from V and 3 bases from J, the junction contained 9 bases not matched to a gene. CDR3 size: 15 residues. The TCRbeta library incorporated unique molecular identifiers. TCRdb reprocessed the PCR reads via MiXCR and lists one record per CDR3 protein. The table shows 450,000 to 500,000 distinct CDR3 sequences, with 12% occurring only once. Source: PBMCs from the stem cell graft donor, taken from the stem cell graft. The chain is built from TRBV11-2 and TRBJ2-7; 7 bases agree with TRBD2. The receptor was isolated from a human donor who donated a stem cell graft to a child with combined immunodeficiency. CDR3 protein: CASSYTPSGSYEQYF. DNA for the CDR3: TGTGCCAGCAGCTATACCCCTAGCGGAAGCTACGAGCAGTACTTC.